The rows below give T cell receptor beta chains drawn from one sample of a study of T-cell reconstitution after alpha-beta-depleted transplantation in children. TCRdb re-called the PCR reads through MiXCR, storing one row per CDR3 protein. The sample has hundreds of thousands of distinct CDR3 sequences, 6.5% to 9% seen once; the top ten hold 6.3%. Sequenced here: PBMCs, mostly from graft donor cells, sampled 180 days after TCRalphabeta/CD19-depleted stem cell transplant. The receptors were sampled from a male patient younger than 18 who had a stem cell transplant for acute lymphoblastic leukemia, so the T cells may come from the graft donor. Each CDR3 is given with its conserved first and last residue. Each record gives: V gene, J gene, clone size, D gene, CDR3 protein, CDR3 DNA. A D gene is named only where the DNA matches it firmly. Rows may omit the clone size; those that give it use once, few, many or a size class.

>TRBV20-1|TRBJ1-2|many|TRBD1
CSASRQGRRYTF
TGCAGTGCTAGTAGACAGGGAAGGAGGTACACCTTC
>TRBV9|TRBJ2-1|many|TRBD2
CASSPSGGGDEQFF
TGTGCCAGCAGCCCTAGCGGGGGGGGGGATGAGCAGTTCTTC
>TRBV5-1|TRBJ2-2|many|.
CASMAGGPGELFF
TGCGCCAGCATGGCTGGGGGACCCGGGGAGCTGTTTTTT
>TRBV18|TRBJ2-5|many|TRBD1
CASSLFPPGTGPETQYF
TGTGCCAGCTCTCTTTTTCCTCCCGGGACAGGGCCGGAGACCCAGTACTTC
>TRBV2|TRBJ2-2|many|.
CASSVGGRGRYTGELFF
TGTGCCAGCAGTGTGGGAGGAAGGGGACGGTACACCGGGGAGCTGTTTTTT
>TRBV7-9|TRBJ2-3|many|.
CASSSGEGSTDTQYF
TGTGCCAGCAGCTCAGGGGAGGGGAGCACAGATACGCAGTATTTT
>TRBV29-1|TRBJ2-7|many|.
CSVERTPRDEQYF
TGCAGCGTTGAACGGACCCCCAGGGACGAGCAGTACTTC
>TRBV7-9|TRBJ1-2|many|TRBD1
CASSLEGGSYGYTF
TGTGCCAGCAGCTTAGAAGGGGGCAGCTATGGCTACACCTTC
>TRBV11-1|TRBJ1-2|many|TRBD1
CASSVPYHGTGEHYGYTF
TGTGCCAGCAGCGTACCTTACCACGGGACAGGAGAGCACTATGGCTACACCTTC
>TRBV6-2/TRBV6-3|TRBJ1-2|many|.
CASSPGAGYGYTF
TGTGCCAGCAGTCCTGGGGCTGGATATGGCTACACCTTC
>TRBV18|TRBJ2-3|many|TRBD1
CASSPQTGATDTQYF
TGTGCCAGCTCACCACAAACAGGGGCTACAGATACGCAGTATTTT
>TRBV7-9|TRBJ2-6|many|.
CASRIESRGPPNVLTF
TGTGCCAGCAGGATAGAGTCCAGGGGCCCGCCCAACGTCCTGACTTTC
>TRBV20-1|TRBJ1-1|many|.
CSAPLPPVNTEAFF
TGCAGTGCTCCACTACCCCCGGTAAACACTGAAGCTTTCTTT
>TRBV4-1|TRBJ2-1|many|TRBD2
CASSRGLAGLSYNEQFF
TGCGCCAGCAGCCGAGGACTAGCGGGTCTCTCCTACAATGAGCAGTTCTTC
>TRBV12-3/TRBV12-4|TRBJ1-1|many|.
CASSLQGNTEAFF
TGTGCCAGCAGTTTACAGGGGAACACTGAAGCTTTCTTT
>TRBV7-9|TRBJ1-2|many|.
CASSSPTTGLYGYTF
TGTGCCAGCAGTTCCCCTACGACGGGTCTCTATGGCTACACCTTC
>TRBV12-3/TRBV12-4|TRBJ2-3|many|TRBD1
CASSLRTGSTDTQYF
TGTGCCAGCAGTTTACGGACAGGGAGCACAGATACGCAGTATTTT
>TRBV12-3/TRBV12-4|TRBJ1-2|many|.
CASSQTVYGYTF
TGTGCCAGCAGCCAGACAGTCTATGGCTACACCTTC
>TRBV24-1|TRBJ2-2|many|.
CATNEGTGELFF
TGTGCCACCAATGAAGGGACCGGGGAGCTGTTTTTT
>TRBV12-3/TRBV12-4|TRBJ2-1|.|.
CASSLVNQQFF
TGTGCCAGCAGTTTAGTCAATCAGCAGTTCTTC
>TRBV11-2|TRBJ1-1|.|.
CASSLGRNAEAFF
TGTGCCAGCAGCTTAGGGCGGAACGCTGAAGCTTTCTTT
>TRBV12-3/TRBV12-4|TRBJ1-1|many|TRBD1
CASSRTGVNTEAFF
TGTGCCAGCAGTCGGACAGGGGTGAACACTGAAGCTTTCTTT
>TRBV18|TRBJ2-2|many|.
CASSPPATKSGELFF
TGTGCCAGCTCACCACCCGCGACGAAAAGCGGGGAGCTGTTTTTT
>TRBV25-1|TRBJ2-1|many|.
CASRGRTGLSYNEQFF
TGTGCCAGCAGGGGTCGTACAGGGCTCTCCTACAATGAGCAGTTCTTC
>TRBV29-1|TRBJ2-3|medium-sized|.
CSAAPTGLSTDTQYF
TGCAGCGCAGCCCCGACGGGGCTCAGCACAGATACGCAGTATTTT
>TRBV5-1|TRBJ2-1|many|.
CASSLDSSRDEQFF
TGCGCCAGCAGCTTGGACAGCTCTCGCGATGAGCAGTTCTTC
>TRBV20-1|TRBJ2-3|many|TRBD1
CSAMRPGTGATDTQYF
TGCAGTGCTATGCGACCCGGGACAGGGGCCACAGATACGCAGTATTTT
>TRBV19|TRBJ1-2|many|.
CASSLDRYLLDGYTF
TGTGCCAGTAGCCTTGACCGCTACCTCTTGGATGGCTACACCTTC
>TRBV11-2|TRBJ1-2|many|.
CASSSFRGRDYGYTF
TGTGCCAGCAGCTCTTTCCGGGGGCGCGACTATGGCTACACCTTC
>TRBV19|TRBJ2-1|many|TRBD2
CASRKPGLADNEQFF
TGTGCCAGTAGAAAACCGGGACTAGCGGACAATGAGCAGTTCTTC
>TRBV29-1|TRBJ2-5|many|TRBD2
CSVGGGVSQETQYF
TGCAGCGTTGGGGGGGGAGTGTCCCAAGAGACCCAGTACTTC
>TRBV18|TRBJ2-3|many|TRBD2
CASSPGAPRLAGGTDTQYF
TGTGCCAGCTCACCAGGCGCCCCGAGGCTAGCGGGAGGCACAGATACGCAGTATTTT
>TRBV28|TRBJ1-3|many|.
CASSPPGTRNTIYF
TGTGCCAGCAGCCCCCCGGGGACGAGAAACACCATATATTTT
>TRBV5-1|TRBJ2-2|many|.
CATPYGTGELFF
TGCGCCACCCCATACGGCACCGGGGAGCTGTTTTTT
>TRBV6-5|TRBJ2-5|many|.
CASSYSRQDQETQYF
TGTGCCAGCAGTTACTCTCGACAGGACCAAGAGACCCAGTACTTC